The 20 T cell receptor beta chains listed next were all sequenced from one sample in a study of neurological immune-mediated disorders (dated by TCRdb to about 2019). Libraries were made using 5' RACE. TCRdb lists the instrument as Illumina HiSeq 2500. The public reads were reprocessed in TCRdb via fastp at Q25 and MiXCR, keeping in-frame beta chains. Identical CDR3 protein sequences are pooled into one entry, listed with their most common genes and DNA. The sample table contains some 65,000 distinct CDR3 sequences; only one count was recorded for approximately 5.2% of them. The ten largest clones add up to over 2.5% of the sample. Sequencing input: PBMCs. The source is a woman aged 25 to 39 with multiple sclerosis.

This clonotype was observed many times. V usage is TRBV7-9 and J usage is TRBJ1-2, with a weak D call TRBD1 (5 bases). Trimming cost V 1 base and J 6 bases, with 9 bases left between them. This CDR3 comprises 13 residues. The germline CDR1 and CDR2 sequences are SEHNR and FQNEAQ (reference sequence). For the CDR3, the DNA is TGTGCCAGCAGCTTAGTGACAGCCGATGGCTACACCTTC. Its translation is CASSLVTADGYTF.

This clonotype appeared a few times. Since a much larger clone is just one base distant, this may be a read error. The CDR3 DNA sequence: TGCAGCGTTTCGGGAACGAGCACAGATACGCAGTATTTT. It is translated as CSVSGTSTDTQYF. This chain connects TRBV29-1 to TRBJ2-3; D is possibly TRBD2 (5 bases). V gave up 5 bases and J gave up 0 bases, with 9 bases separating them. The germline V gene has CDR1 SQVTM and CDR2 ANQGSEA. The CDR3 is made up of 13 amino acids.

This clonotype was picked up many times. The chain combines TRBV20-1 with TRBJ1-5; unclear D gene. V dropped 5 bases and J dropped 3 bases, with 8 bases sitting between them. CDR1 and CDR2 from the germline V gene are DFQATT and SNEGSKA (reference sequence). The CDR3 has 12 residues. CDR3 region: CSACVHNQPQHF. CDR3 sequence (DNA): TGCAGTGCTTGCGTGCACAATCAGCCCCAGCATTTT.

In this sample, this clonotype turned up many times. The chain employs TRBV27 and TRBJ1-3; D gene uncertain. V was shortened by 4 bases and J by 0 bases, with 4 bases between the two germline ends. CDR1 MNHEY and CDR2 SMNVEV come from the germline V gene (reference sequence). The CDR3 runs 13 residues. DNA for the CDR3: TGTGCCAGCAGTTCGAGCTCTGGAAACACCATATATTTT. This codes for CASSSSSGNTIYF.

The V gene is TRBV12-3 or TRBV12-4, the J gene TRBJ1-3, with a weak D call TRBD1 (5 bases). The CDR3 runs to 13 residues. Trimming shortened V by 7 bases and J by 10 bases, and 17 bases separated the two germline ends. CDR3 region: CASTRKGWETIYF. CDR3 DNA sequence: TGTGCCAGCACCCGAAAGGGGTGGGAAACCATATATTTT.

This clonotype turned up a few times. In nucleotides, the CDR3 is TGTGCCAGCAGTTTTAGGTCTGAAGCTTTCTTT. Translating it yields CASSFRSEAFF. The V call is TRBV12-3 or TRBV12-4, the J call TRBJ1-1; no definite D call. V dropped 3 bases and J dropped 6 bases, with 5 bases sitting between them. CDR3 length equals 11 residues.

In its sample, this clonotype was seen many times. J is TRBJ1-1 and V is TRBV15, with D possibly TRBD1 on 5 matching bases. Germline V gene sequence: CDR1 LNHNV, CDR2 YYDKDF (reference sequence). CDR3 length: 16 residues. Trimming took 0 bases from V and 1 from J, leaving 12 bases between them. This CDR3 is CATSRDRGTGNTEAFF. Here the CDR3 DNA reads TGTGCCACCAGCAGAGATCGGGGGACCGGGAACACTGAAGCTTTCTTT. The full variable domain, its missing parts supplied by reference TRBV15 and TRBJ1-1, is DAMVIQNPRYQVTQFGKPVTLSCSQTLNHNVMYWYQQKSSQAPKLLFHYYDKDFNNEADTPDNFQSRRPNTSFCFLDIRSPGLGDTAMYLCATSRDRGTGNTEAFFGQGTRLTVV.

This clonotype was recorded many times. This chain joins TRBV20-1 and TRBJ2-3, with no clear D. V was cut by 0 bases and J by 4 bases, with 8 bases left in between. Germline loops: CDR1 DFQATT, CDR2 SNEGSKA (reference sequence). The CDR3 contains 13 residues. Written as DNA, the CDR3 is TGCAGTGCTAGAGACCCTCCCTCAGATACGCAGTATTTT. The encoded protein is CSARDPPSDTQYF.

This clonotype has just a few counts. This chain uses TRBV5-5 with TRBJ1-1; 7 positions agree with TRBD1. V was clipped by 0 bases and J by 11 bases; unmatched bases: 4. CDR3 length equals 12 residues. CDR1 and CDR2 from the germline V gene are SGHKS and YYEKEE (reference sequence). The CDR3 DNA follows: TGTGCCAGCAGCTTGGACAGGGGAGCGGCTTTCTTT. Residues: CASSLDRGAAFF.

The chain joins TRBV4-1 to TRBJ1-1; D is ambiguous. The germline V gene encodes CDR1 MGHRA and CDR2 YSYEKL. The CDR3 runs to 14 residues. The V end lost 1 base, the J end lost 2 bases, and 8 bases lay between the germline ends. CDR3 in DNA: TGCGCCAGCAGCCAAGGGAGGGAAAACACTGAAGCTTTCTTT. This encodes CASSQGRENTEAFF.

This clonotype was counted at least ten times. The chain has TRBV10-3 and TRBJ1-3; tentative D call: TRBD1 (5 bases). The ends were cut back, 6 bases at V and 0 bases at J, with 21 bases in the middle. Germline loops: CDR1 ENHRY, CDR2 SYGVKD. The CDR3 consists of 18 residues. Here the CDR3 DNA reads TGTGCCATCAGACCCGTAATAAGGCTAGACAGCTCTGGAAACACCATATATTTT. Translated: CAIRPVIRLDSSGNTIYF.

This clonotype was seen at least ten times. The chain recombines TRBV20-1 with TRBJ2-7; D remains ambiguous. The germline CDR1 and CDR2 sequences are DFQATT and SNEGSKA (reference sequence). Deletions cut 3 bases from V and 6 bases from J, with 9 bases between. This CDR3 is built from 11 residues. Here the CDR3 DNA reads TGCAGTGCTAGGGAGTCTGGCGAGCAGTACTTC. Amino acids: CSARESGEQYF.

This clonotype was recorded at least ten times. The rearrangement links TRBV11-2 to TRBJ1-1; D gene ambiguous. Between the trimmed V and J ends, which lost 5 bases and 7 bases, there was a span of 8 bases. This CDR3 region has 11 residues. CDR1 and CDR2 from the germline V gene are SGHAT and FQNNGV. CDR3 sequence reads: CASSPGIEAFF. CDR3 sequence (DNA): TGTGCCAGCAGCCCCGGGATTGAAGCTTTCTTT.

This clonotype was seen repeatedly, ten times or more. The chain joins TRBV7-9 to TRBJ1-5; D may be TRBD1 (5 bases). Germline V lookup: CDR1 SEHNR, CDR2 FQNEAQ (reference sequence). V lost 4 bases and J 6 bases, leaving 13 bases between the germline ends. The CDR3 covers 14 residues. The CDR3 loop is CASSSMGDAQPQHF. CDR3 nucleotide sequence: TGTGCCAGCAGCTCGATGGGGGACGCTCAGCCCCAGCATTTT.

This clonotype appeared many times. This sequence joins TRBV12-3 or TRBV12-4 and TRBJ2-5, with no clear D. Trimming shortened V by 1 base and J by 6 bases, and 9 bases separated the two germline ends. This CDR3 has 13 residues. This CDR3 is CASSLGLLQTQYF. CDR3 DNA sequence: TGTGCCAGCAGTTTAGGCCTCCTTCAGACCCAGTACTTC.

This clonotype was recorded many times. This sequence joins TRBV20-1 and TRBJ2-7, with D perhaps matching TRBD2 (5 bases). The CDR3 is 16 amino acids. V was pared by 6 bases and J by 5 bases, with 26 bases between. Germline values: CDR1 DFQATT, CDR2 SNEGSKA (reference sequence). CDR3 amino acids: CSATSVPLGDQDEQYF. In nucleotides, the CDR3 is TGCAGTGCCACATCCGTCCCTCTCGGGGATCAGGACGAGCAGTACTTC.

This clonotype was counted many times. This sequence joins TRBV20-1 and TRBJ2-3; 8 positions agree with TRBD1. Germline CDR1 reads DFQATT; CDR2 reads SNEGSKA (reference sequence). The CDR3 runs to 11 residues. V gave up 6 bases and J gave up 8 bases; unmatched junction bases: 4. Here the CDR3 reads CSAVTGGTQYF. CDR3 bases: TGCAGTGCCGTAACAGGGGGTACGCAGTATTTT.

This clonotype came up many times. The V call is TRBV5-1, the J call TRBJ2-1; 10 positions match TRBD2. This CDR3 contains 19 residues. The V gene end was trimmed by 0 bases and the J gene end by 0 bases; junction bases not matched to a gene: 9. The germline V gene has CDR1 SGHRS and CDR2 YFSETQ. CDR3 sequence: CASSLVLAGATSSYNEQFF. CDR3 nucleotide sequence: TGCGCCAGCAGCTTGGTTCTAGCGGGGGCCACTAGCTCCTACAATGAGCAGTTCTTC.

This clonotype was detected many times. The chain uses TRBV5-1 and TRBJ2-7, with 9 bases that match TRBD1. There are 14 residues in the CDR3. The V gene end was trimmed by 3 bases and the J gene end by 3 bases; junction bases not matched to a gene: 4. From germline, CDR1 is SGHRS and CDR2 YFSETQ. Here the CDR3 reads CASSWTGDGYEQYF. The CDR3 DNA follows: TGCGCCAGCAGCTGGACAGGGGACGGCTACGAGCAGTACTTC.

In this sample, this clonotype turned up many times. The junction and the germline gene differ at one end; a read error may be behind it. The chain couples TRBV20-1 to TRBJ1-5, with 8 bases matching TRBD1. This CDR3 spans 14 amino acids. Germline V gives CDR1 DFQATT, CDR2 SNEGSKA (reference sequence). The CDR3 sequence is CSARGHYSNQPQNF. The CDR3, as DNA: TGCAGTGCCAGGGGGCACTATAGCAATCAGCCCCAGAATTTT.